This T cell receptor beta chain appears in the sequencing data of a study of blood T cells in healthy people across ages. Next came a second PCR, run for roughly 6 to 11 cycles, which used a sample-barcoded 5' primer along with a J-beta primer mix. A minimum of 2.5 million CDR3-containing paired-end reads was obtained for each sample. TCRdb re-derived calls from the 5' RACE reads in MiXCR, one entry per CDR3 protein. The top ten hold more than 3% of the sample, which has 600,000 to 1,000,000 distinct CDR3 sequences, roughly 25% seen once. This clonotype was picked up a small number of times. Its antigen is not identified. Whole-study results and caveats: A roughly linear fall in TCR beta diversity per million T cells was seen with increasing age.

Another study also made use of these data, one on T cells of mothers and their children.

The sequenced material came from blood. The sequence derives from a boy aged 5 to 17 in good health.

The CDR3 sequence: CASSLSGLATNEKLFF. CDR3 DNA: TGTGCCAGCAGCTTATCCGGGCTTGCAACTAATGAAAAACTGTTTTTT. J is TRBJ1-4 and V is TRBV7-9; D is ambiguous. Trimming removed 2 bases at V and 0 bases at J, with 10 bases between. The CDR3 length is 16 residues. Germline V lookup: CDR1 SEHNR, CDR2 FQNEAQ (reference sequence).